The clone carrying this T cell receptor beta chain was seen more than once but under ten times. The antigen is undetermined. The immunoSEQ assay was v3.0, run at survey level. Only in-frame clones appear in the TCRdb table, and some are missing; sequencing was by immunoSEQ multiplex PCR. In the table there are about 24,000 clones, about 80% of which are singletons. Germline V gene data show CDR1 as MDHEN and CDR2 as SYDVKM. The V end was cut by 2 bases, the J end by 7 bases, with 14 bases between. The CDR3 runs 14 residues. This record comes from a study of long-term antiretroviral therapy in people with HIV. Study observations and caveats: Blood dating 2004 to 2017 may reflect older ART regimens. Repertoires from HIV showed CDR3 length ranges narrower than those of controls.

The chain combines TRBV28 with TRBJ1-1; D is uncertain. Specimen: unsorted PBMCs, collected 4.4 years after starting antiretroviral therapy. The receptor's source is a man younger than 45 with HIV. The CDR3 nucleotides are TGTGCCAGCAGTTTAGTAGGAGGGTTAGTTGAAGCTTTCTTT. Amino acid sequence: CASSLVGGLVEAFF.